The 25 T cell receptor beta chains below all came from one sample that was sequenced in a study of blood T cell repertoires in COVID-19. The assay was immunoSEQ multiplex PCR, and TCRdb's table has in-frame clones only and misses some. The sample holds about 140,000 clones; 65% to 80% are singletons and the top ten take roughly 15%. The sequencing input was peripheral blood. These receptors were taken from a man in his fifties with acute or convalescent COVID-19.

This clone is a singleton in its sample. This sequence joins TRBV6-5 and TRBJ2-2; D may be TRBD1 (5 bases). The CDR3 runs to 15 residues. The V gene's germline CDR1 is MNHEY and CDR2 SVGAGI. V was pared by 4 bases and J by 5 bases, with 14 bases between. In nucleotides, the CDR3 is TGTGCCAGCAGTTCCGCGGACACTGGTACCGGGGAGCTGTTTTTT. Translated: CASSSADTGTGELFF.

The chain couples TRBV5-1 to TRBJ2-2, with no clear D. The CDR3 loop spans 14 amino acids. Trimming removed 4 bases at V and 1 base at J, with 8 bases between. Germline V gives CDR1 SGHRS, CDR2 YFSETQ. The CDR3 loop reads CASSLYLNTGELFF. CDR3 DNA sequence: TGCGCCAGCAGCCTCTATCTGAACACCGGGGAGCTGTTTTTT. Variable domain in full (rest from reference TRBV5-1 and TRBJ2-2): KAGVTQTPRYLIKTRGQQVTLSCSPISGHRSVSWYQQTPGQGLQFLFEYFSETQRNKGNFPGRFSGRQFSNSRSEMNVSTLELGDSALYLCASSLYLNTGELFFGEGSRLTVL.

This clone was counted ten times or more. This chain joins TRBV27 and TRBJ1-5; the match to TRBD1 covers 8 bases. V lost 5 bases, J lost 4 bases, and 7 bases stayed unmatched. CDR1 is MNHEY and CDR2 is SMNVEV in the germline V gene (reference sequence). The CDR3 spans 15 residues. The CDR3 DNA follows: TGTGCCAGCAGTCTATTAACAGGGGGGAATCAGCCCCAGCATTTT. It specifies CASSLLTGGNQPQHF.

CDR3: CASSVTGSDTQYF. In nucleotides, the CDR3 is TGTGCCAGCAGTGTGACAGGCAGTGATACGCAGTATTTT. The chain employs TRBV28 and TRBJ2-3; weak D call: TRBD1 (6 bases). Germline V gene data show CDR1 as MDHEN and CDR2 as SYDVKM. With 5 bases removed from V and 6 bases from J, the gap between germline ends came to 12 bases. The CDR3 contains 13 residues. Full variable domain (rest looked up from reference TRBV28 and TRBJ2-3): DVKVTQSSRYLVKRTGEKVFLECVQDMDHENMFWYRQDPGLGLRLIYFSYDVKMKEKGDIPEGYSVSREKKERFSLILESASTNQTSMYLCASSVTGSDTQYFGPGTRLTVL.

The rearrangement joins TRBV29-1 to TRBJ2-5, with D maybe TRBD1 (5 bases). The germline gives CDR1 SQVTM, CDR2 ANQGSEA. The CDR3 loop spans 12 amino acids. The ends were cut back, 8 bases at V and 2 bases at J, with 12 bases in the middle. This CDR3 is CSSKGAQETQYF. Written as DNA, the CDR3 is TGCAGCTCGAAAGGGGCTCAAGAGACCCAGTACTTC. Full variable domain (remainder filled in from reference TRBV29-1 and TRBJ2-5): SAVISQKPSRDICQRGTSLTIQCQVDSQVTMMFWYRQQPGQSLTLIATANQGSEATYESGFVIDKFPISRPNLTFSTLTVSNMSPEDSSIYLCSSKGAQETQYFGPGTRLLVL.

The V call is TRBV2, the J call TRBJ1-1; 8 nucleotides align to TRBD1. CDR1 SNHLY and CDR2 FYNNEI come from the germline V gene. Unmatched junction bases numbered 4, after V lost 3 bases and J lost 4 bases. There are 14 residues in the CDR3. Here the CDR3 DNA reads TGTGCCAGCAGTGACCAGGGGGCGGTCACTGAAGCTTTCTTT. Translated, it gives CASSDQGAVTEAFF.

V and J are TRBV15 and TRBJ2-1, with 7 bases aligning to TRBD1. The CDR3 length is 13 residues. Germline V gene sequence: CDR1 LNHNV, CDR2 YYDKDF (reference sequence). After removal of 1 base from V and 7 bases from J, the junction contained 1 base not matched to a gene. CDR3 in amino acids: CATSRAGGNEQFF. CDR3 bases: TGTGCCACCAGCAGAGCAGGGGGTAATGAGCAGTTCTTC.

Notes on this clone: One end of the junction varies from germline; a read error may be responsible. The V call is TRBV19, the J call TRBJ2-3, with TRBD1 matching over 9 bases. The CDR3 contains 15 residues. Germline V gives CDR1 LNHDA, CDR2 SQIVND (reference sequence). CDR3 amino acids: CASRIGTGFSDTQYF. For the CDR3, the DNA is TGTGCCAGTAGGATAGGGACAGGGTTTTCGGATACGCAGTATTTT.

Ten or more counts support this clone. The CDR3 DNA follows: TGTGCCAGCAGCTTTCAGAACTATGGCTACACCTTC. Amino acid sequence: CASSFQNYGYTF. The J gene is TRBJ1-2, the V gene TRBV7-9; D gene ambiguous. V was pared by 3 bases and J by 2 bases, with 4 bases between. The CDR3 totals 12 residues. The germline CDR1 and CDR2 sequences are SEHNR and FQNEAQ (reference sequence).

The chain carries TRBV29-1 and TRBJ1-1; TRBD1 matches at 8 bases. Germline CDR1 and CDR2: SQVTM and ANQGSEA. CDR3 length: 14 residues. Trimming removed 6 bases from V and 0 bases from J; junction bases left unmatched: 6. The CDR3 protein is CSVGTGPMNTEAFF. CDR3 nucleotide sequence: TGCAGCGTGGGGACAGGACCGATGAACACTGAAGCTTTCTTT. Together with reference TRBV29-1 and TRBJ1-1, the CDR3 gives the full variable domain: SAVISQKPSRDICQRGTSLTIQCQVDSQVTMMFWYRQQPGQSLTLIATANQGSEATYESGFVIDKFPISRPNLTFSTLTVSNMSPEDSSIYLCSVGTGPMNTEAFFGQGTRLTVV.

The rearrangement uses TRBV18 and TRBJ2-7; 8 bases map to TRBD1. CDR3 length equals 14 residues. Germline CDR1 KGHSH, CDR2 LQKENI. Trimming at V came to 6 bases and at J to 0 bases, leaving 4 bases not matched to a gene. The DNA for the CDR3 is TGTGCCAGCTCCGGGACAGGCGGCTCCTACGAGCAGTACGTC. As protein: CASSGTGGSYEQYV.

The chain recombines TRBV3-1 (or the pseudogene TRBV3-2) with TRBJ2-5, with TRBD2 matching 10 bases. The junction had 7 bases not matched to a gene; V was cut back by 11 bases and J by 4 bases. The CDR3 has 13 residues. Germline V gives CDR1 LGHDT, CDR2 YNNKEL (reference sequence). The CDR3 is CAAGGLARETQYF. CDR3 nucleotides: TGTGCCGCCGGGGGACTAGCGAGAGAGACCCAGTACTTC.

The chain joins TRBV20-1 to TRBJ2-1; weak D call: TRBD2 (5 bases). CDR3 length equals 16 residues. Germline CDR1 reads DFQATT; CDR2 reads SNEGSKA (reference sequence). V was shortened by 3 bases and J by 0 bases, with 15 bases between the two germline ends. The CDR3 loop is CSASLSGPRSYNEQFF. The CDR3 bases are TGCAGTGCTAGTCTCAGCGGACCCCGCTCCTACAATGAGCAGTTCTTC.

The genes are TRBV7-9 and TRBJ1-1, with 11 bases matching TRBD1. Trimming took 5 bases from V and 0 from J; bases not matched to a gene: 8. This CDR3 spans 17 amino acids. Germline CDR1 reads SEHNR; CDR2 reads FQNEAQ (reference sequence). The CDR3 sequence: CASSRRTGGKMNTEAFF. The CDR3 nucleotides read TGTGCCAGCAGCCGACGGACAGGGGGCAAGATGAACACTGAAGCTTTCTTT.

The rearrangement joins TRBV18 to TRBJ2-1; D possibly corresponds to TRBD1 (6 bases). The germline V gene has CDR1 KGHSH and CDR2 LQKENI. CDR3 size: 14 residues. V lost 4 bases, J lost 5 bases, and 12 bases lay in between. The CDR3: CASSLMTGDNEQFF. CDR3 in DNA: TGTGCCAGCTCACTAATGACAGGAGACAATGAGCAGTTCTTC.

This clone was seen only a few times. The V call is TRBV7-2, the J call TRBJ2-1, with 15 bases matching TRBD2. CDR3 length equals 15 residues. Per germline, CDR1 SGHTA and CDR2 FQGNSA. V lost 5 bases to trimming and J lost 8 bases; unmatched junction nucleotides: 4. CDR3 in DNA: TGTGCCAGCAGCCGGACTAGCGGGGGGGTCTATGAGCAGTTCTTC. Protein: CASSRTSGGVYEQFF.

The chain employs TRBV18 and TRBJ2-5; 7 nucleotides agree with TRBD2. Germline CDR1 is KGHSH and CDR2 is LQKENI. J gave up 5 bases and V 3 bases, and 0 bases lay outside the gene matches. The CDR3 spans 12 residues. For the CDR3, the DNA is TGTGCCAGCTCACCCGGGGGGGAGACCCAGTACTTC. Its translation is CASSPGGETQYF.

The chain uses TRBV7-8 and TRBJ2-3; no clear D. This CDR3 is built from 13 residues. CDR1 and CDR2 from the germline V gene are SGHVS and FQNEAQ. The germline V and J ends were trimmed by 5 bases and 3 bases, with 9 bases remaining between them. CDR3 amino acids: CASSVQTTDTQYF. The DNA for the CDR3 is TGTGCCAGCAGCGTCCAGACTACAGATACGCAGTATTTT.

The rearrangement uses TRBV6-5 and TRBJ1-1; tentative D call: TRBD1 (6 bases). The germline CDR1 and CDR2 sequences are MNHEY and SVGAGI. The CDR3 loop spans 15 amino acids. Trimming shortened V by 5 bases and J by 2 bases, and 15 bases separated the two germline ends. CDR3 nucleotide sequence: TGTGCCAGCAGTAACCCTTGGACAGCAAACACTGAAGCTTTCTTT. Protein product: CASSNPWTANTEAFF.

The table lists this clone with a few counts. This chain uses TRBV14 with TRBJ1-3; 8 bases fit TRBD1. The CDR3 length is 13 residues. V shed 6 bases, J shed 4 bases, and the junction held 2 bases outside the gene matches. Germline CDR1 reads SGHDN; CDR2 reads FVKESK. CDR3 amino acids: CASSPGGGNTIYF. Written as DNA, the CDR3 is TGTGCCAGCAGTCCAGGGGGCGGAAACACCATATATTTT.

The count of this clone is one. V is TRBV3-1 (or the pseudogene TRBV3-2) and J is TRBJ2-1, with 9 positions matching TRBD1. This CDR3 region has 14 residues. The germline CDR1 and CDR2 sequences are LGHDT and YNNKEL (reference sequence). Losses at the gene ends were 4 bases for V and 8 bases for J; bases not matched to a gene: 6. CDR3: CASSPGTGRHEQFF. The CDR3 DNA reads TGTGCCAGCAGCCCCGGGACAGGGAGGCATGAGCAGTTCTTC.

Only one count was recorded for this clone. The chain carries TRBV6-5 and TRBJ1-1; 7 bases agree with TRBD1. Trimming cost V 5 bases and J 5 bases; bases outside gene matches: 5. The CDR3 sequence is 13 residues long. The germline CDR1 and CDR2 sequences are MNHEY and SVGAGI. The CDR3 here is CASSRTGATEAFF. The DNA of the CDR3 is TGTGCCAGCAGTCGGACAGGAGCGACTGAAGCTTTCTTT.

This clone was seen only once. J is TRBJ2-1 and V is TRBV11-2, with D possibly matching TRBD2 (7 bases). The CDR3 is 15 residues long. Trimming cost V 4 bases and J 6 bases, with 16 bases left between them. CDR1 and CDR2 from the germline V gene are SGHAT and FQNNGV. The CDR3 reads CASSSQRGGGNEQFF. CDR3 coding DNA: TGTGCCAGCAGCTCCCAGCGGGGAGGGGGCAATGAGCAGTTCTTC.

The V call is TRBV19, the J call TRBJ1-2; weak D call: TRBD1 (5 bases). The CDR3 sequence is 15 residues long. Between the trimmed V and J ends, which lost 5 bases and 0 bases, there was a span of 13 bases. Germline CDR1 and CDR2: LNHDA and SQIVND (reference sequence). The CDR3: CASSGAQASNYGYTF. CDR3 DNA sequence: TGTGCCAGTAGTGGGGCGCAGGCTTCTAACTATGGCTACACCTTC.

This chain links TRBV7-3 with TRBJ2-1; the D is unclear. Trimming shortened V by 0 bases and J by 1 base, and 10 bases separated the two germline ends. CDR1 and CDR2 (germline): SGHTA, FQGTGA. This CDR3 region has 16 residues. CDR3 protein: CASSLTPDTSYNEQFF. The CDR3 DNA sequence: TGTGCCAGCAGCTTAACACCAGACACGTCCTACAATGAGCAGTTCTTC.